A selection of T cell receptor beta chains follows, all from one sample in a study of blood T cell repertoires in COVID-19. Assay: immunoSEQ multiplex PCR; the TCRdb copy retains only in-frame clones and omits some. The sample lists more than 85,000 clones; 65% to 90% were seen once. Sequencing used peripheral blood. These receptor sequences come from a man in his fifties or sixties with acute or convalescent COVID-19. Each CDR3 is given with its conserved first and last residue. The D gene is left open where the match is weak. The size entry is marked missing in some rows and otherwise reads once, few, many or a size class.

V gene	clone size	D gene	J gene	CDR3 DNA	CDR3 protein
TRBV19	-	TRBD2	TRBJ2-5	TGTGCCAGTCGGACTAGCGTCGGGGAAGAGACCCAGTACTTC	CASRTSVGEETQYF
TRBV6-6	-	TRBD1	TRBJ1-1	TGTGCCAGCCTCCGGGACAGGGGGGGAGAAACTGAAGCTTTCTTT	CASLRDRGGETEAFF
TRBV4-1	-	TRBD1	TRBJ1-1	TGCGCCAGCAGCCAAGCCCCCGGACAGGGGAGGACTGAAGCTTTCTTT	CASSQAPGQGRTEAFF
TRBV5-8	-	-	TRBJ1-5	TGTGCCAGCAGCTTGGCGAGGCACAATCAGCCCCAGCATTTT	CASSLARHNQPQHF
TRBV6-1	-	TRBD2	TRBJ2-1	TGTGCCAGCAGTGAGAGGCGCTTGGGGTCTAGCGGGGGGTCCTACAATGAGCAGTTCTTC	CASSERRLGSSGGSYNEQFF
TRBV4-1	-	-	TRBJ1-5	TGCGCCAGCAGCCAAGATTTACACCAGGATCAGCCCCAGCATTTT	CASSQDLHQDQPQHF
TRBV7-9	-	-	TRBJ2-1	TGTGCCAGCAGCTCCCCATTAACAGGGCAGGTTGGTAATGAGCAGTTCTTC	CASSSPLTGQVGNEQFF
TRBV6-5	-	TRBD1	TRBJ1-2	TGTGCCAGCAGTTTAACAGGGGGCTATGGCTACACCTTC	CASSLTGGYGYTF
TRBV2	-	-	TRBJ2-7	TGTGCCACCACAGGGCTGGACTACGAGCAGTACTTC	CATTGLDYEQYF
TRBV5-5	once	-	TRBJ2-7	TGTGCCAGCAGCTTGGGGCCCAACAGGGAGACCTCCTACGAGCAGTACTTC	CASSLGPNRETSYEQYF
TRBV7-9	-	-	TRBJ2-3	TGTGCCAGCCGAACAAACAGGGAAATCACAGATACGCAGTATTTT	CASRTNREITDTQYF
TRBV11-2	-	-	TRBJ2-5	TGTGCCAGCAGCTTTTGGAGGGGCCTAAAAGAGACCCAGTACTTC	CASSFWRGLKETQYF
TRBV27	-	-	TRBJ1-4	TGTGCCAGCAGTCCTCTTGACAGTTTGGGTGAAAAACTGTTTTTT	CASSPLDSLGEKLFF
TRBV7-9	few	TRBD1	TRBJ1-4	TGTGCCACCCCGGACAGGGAAGATGAAAAACTGTTTTTT	CATPDREDEKLFF
TRBV6-2/TRBV6-3	-	TRBD1	TRBJ2-2	TGTGCCAGCAGTTACCGGGACAGGGGAATCGGGGAGCTGTTTTTT	CASSYRDRGIGELFF
TRBV28	-	TRBD1	TRBJ1-2	TGTGCCAGCAGGCGCACCGGGACAGGGGTCGGCTACACCTTC	CASRRTGTGVGYTF
TRBV6-5	-	TRBD1	TRBJ2-7	TGTGCCAGCAGTTACTCGGGACAGGGGGGGTACGAGCAGTACTTC	CASSYSGQGGYEQYF
TRBV14	-	-	TRBJ2-7	TGTGCCAGCAGCCAAGACGGAGCCTACGAGCAGTACTTC	CASSQDGAYEQYF
TRBV7-9	once	-	TRBJ1-2	TGTGCCAGCAGCCTTTTATCGGGGATCTATGGCTACACCTTC	CASSLLSGIYGYTF
TRBV4-1	-	TRBD1	TRBJ1-5	TGCGCCAGCAGCCGCGGGACAGGGGTTTTTCAGCCCCAGCATTTT	CASSRGTGVFQPQHF
TRBV5-1	few	TRBD1	TRBJ2-7	TGCGCCAGCAGCCCCGGGACAGGGGGCTACGAGCAGTACTTC	CASSPGTGGYEQYF
TRBV10-3	once	-	TRBJ1-5	TGTGCCATCAGTGACAGGGTAGGCAATCAGCCCCAGCATTTT	CAISDRVGNQPQHF
TRBV11-2	-	-	TRBJ2-7	TGTGCCAGCAGCTTCGACAGATACGAGCAGTACTTC	CASSFDRYEQYF
TRBV10-2	-	-	TRBJ1-5	TGCGCCAGCTCCGCAGGCATAAATCAGCCCCAGCATTTT	CASSAGINQPQHF
TRBV30	-	-	TRBJ1-1	TGTGCCTGGAGTGGATACAGGCTAGGGGAAGCTTTCTTT	CAWSGYRLGEAFF
TRBV5-5	-	-	TRBJ2-7	TGTGCCAGCAGCTTGGTTGGGGGCCTCACCTACGAGCAGTACTTC	CASSLVGGLTYEQYF
TRBV7-2	-	-	TRBJ1-1	TGTGCCAGCAGCTTAGCGTCCAGTCATTCTGAAGCTTTCTTT	CASSLASSHSEAFF
TRBV6-5	-	-	TRBJ1-2	TGTGCCAGCAGCCACCCTGAGAGAGGCTACACCTTC	CASSHPERGYTF
TRBV27	-	-	TRBJ2-7	TGTGCCAGCAGTGTACAGGGTTTTCGCACCTACGAGCAGTACTTC	CASSVQGFRTYEQYF
TRBV6-4	-	-	TRBJ2-2	TGTGCCAGCAGTCGAACGGGAGAGAACACCGGGGAGCTGTTTTTT	CASSRTGENTGELFF
TRBV19	-	-	TRBJ1-4	TGTGCCAGTAGTATGCAGGGTATGGGCGAAAAACTGTTTTTT	CASSMQGMGEKLFF
TRBV9	-	TRBD1	TRBJ1-5	TGTGCCAGCAGCCTGACAGGGAATGTGGGTCAGCCCCAGCATTTT	CASSLTGNVGQPQHF
TRBV30	once	-	TRBJ1-2	TGTGCCGGGGTTGCGCCCACAGGCTATGGCTACACCTTC	CAGVAPTGYGYTF
TRBV9	-	-	TRBJ1-1	TGTGCCAGCAAAACCCCCGGGAACACTGAAGCTTTCTTT	CASKTPGNTEAFF
TRBV4-1	few	-	TRBJ1-1	TGCGCCAGCAGCCAAGGGATTCAGGGGTTGAACACTGAAGCTTTCTTT	CASSQGIQGLNTEAFF
TRBV5-1	-	TRBD1	TRBJ1-5	TGCGCCAGCAGCGAAGGACAGGGATCGGATCAGCCCCAGCATTTT	CASSEGQGSDQPQHF
TRBV7-9	-	-	TRBJ1-2	TGTGCCAGCAGTGTGCAGTCAAAACAACAGGAGGGAGACTATGGCTACACCTTC	CASSVQSKQQEGDYGYTF
TRBV6-2/TRBV6-3	once	-	TRBJ2-7	TGTGCCAGCGGCCTGGGCAGTTCCTACGAGCAGTACTTC	CASGLGSSYEQYF
TRBV9	-	-	TRBJ1-2	TGTGCCAGCAGCGTCGCCGGCTATGGCTACACCTTC	CASSVAGYGYTF
TRBV4-2	-	-	TRBJ1-1	TGTGCCAGCAGCGAAGAGATGGGCCAGAACACTGAAGCTTTCTTT	CASSEEMGQNTEAFF
TRBV5-1	-	TRBD1	TRBJ2-7	TGCGCCAGCAGCTCCGAACCGGGACAGGTCTACGAGCAGTACTTC	CASSSEPGQVYEQYF
TRBV7-8	-	TRBD2	TRBJ2-7	TGTGCCAGCAGCCCGAGGACTAGGAGTGTGTACGAGCAGTACTTC	CASSPRTRSVYEQYF
TRBV28	few	-	TRBJ1-5	TGTGCCAGCAGTCATAGCAATCAGCCCCAGCATTTT	CASSHSNQPQHF
TRBV19	-	TRBD1	TRBJ1-1	TGTGCCAGTAGGGGACAGGGGGGTATGGACACTGAAGCTTTCTTT	CASRGQGGMDTEAFF
TRBV7-8	-	-	TRBJ2-3	TGTGCCAGCAGCTTCGGGACATTGAGGGCAGATACGCAGTATTTT	CASSFGTLRADTQYF
TRBV2	-	-	TRBJ2-1	TGTGCCAGCAGTGAACTTGGAGTTGCTGAGCAGTTCTTC	CASSELGVAEQFF
TRBV4-1	-	TRBD1	TRBJ1-1	TGCGCCAGCAAGGACAGGGGGCGGACTGAAGCTTTCTTT	CASKDRGRTEAFF
TRBV3-1/TRBV3-2	-	TRBD1	TRBJ1-2	TGTGCCAGCAGCCAGCGGGACAGAGGCTACACCTTC	CASSQRDRGYTF
TRBV6-5	once	-	TRBJ2-7	TGTGCCAGCAGCCGCATGCTAGCGTACGAGCAGTACTTC	CASSRMLAYEQYF
TRBV3-1/TRBV3-2	-	TRBD2	TRBJ2-1	TGTGCCAGCAGCCAAGATCCGCGGACTAGCGGGGGTAATGAGCAGTTCTTC	CASSQDPRTSGGNEQFF
TRBV25-1	-	TRBD1	TRBJ2-1	TGTGCCAGTAGTGAGGACAGGGGGCTCGACAATGAGCAGTTCTTC	CASSEDRGLDNEQFF
TRBV11-3	-	TRBD1	TRBJ1-3	TGTGCCAGCGGAACAGGGGCTGGAAACACCATATATTTT	CASGTGAGNTIYF